This entry describes one TCR beta chain. These data are taken from a study of blood T cell dynamics during melanoma immunotherapy. In the study overall: Metastatic melanoma patients received first-line pembrolizumab or nivolumab plus ipilimumab.

Documented time point: week 3, after first cycle of checkpoint inhibitor. Prior systemic cancer therapy, immunosuppressant use and other active malignancies excluded patients. A fixed DNA input of 350 ng was used per bulk PBMC sample. This table comes from immunoSEQ multiplex PCR, and its TCRdb copy is limited to in-frame clones, with some not included. The data show some 14,000 clones, about 93% seen once. V lost 0 bases and J lost 4, with 11 bases in between. Looked up from germline, CDR1 is SGDLS and CDR2 is YYNGEE. The CDR3 contains 15 residues. J is TRBJ2-1 and V is TRBV9; possible D gene TRBD2, 5 bases. The receptor was isolated from a human donor with melanoma. The specimen was blood, collected from a patient treated with checkpoint blockade. CDR3 sequence (DNA): TGTGCCAGCAGCGTAGCTTCGGGGATTTACAATGAGCAGTTCTTC. It translates to CASSVASGIYNEQFF.